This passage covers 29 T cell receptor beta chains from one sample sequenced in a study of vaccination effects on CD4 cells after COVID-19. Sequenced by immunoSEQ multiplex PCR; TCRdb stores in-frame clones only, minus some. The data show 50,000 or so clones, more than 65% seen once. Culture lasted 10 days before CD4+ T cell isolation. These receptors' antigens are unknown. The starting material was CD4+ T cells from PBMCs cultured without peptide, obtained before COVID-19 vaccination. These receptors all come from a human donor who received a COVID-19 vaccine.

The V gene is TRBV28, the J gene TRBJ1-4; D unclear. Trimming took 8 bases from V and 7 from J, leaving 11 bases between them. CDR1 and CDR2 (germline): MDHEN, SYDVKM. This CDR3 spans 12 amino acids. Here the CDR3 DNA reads TGTGCCAGCTGCAGCGGCCCTGAAAAACTGTTTTTT. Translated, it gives CASCSGPEKLFF.

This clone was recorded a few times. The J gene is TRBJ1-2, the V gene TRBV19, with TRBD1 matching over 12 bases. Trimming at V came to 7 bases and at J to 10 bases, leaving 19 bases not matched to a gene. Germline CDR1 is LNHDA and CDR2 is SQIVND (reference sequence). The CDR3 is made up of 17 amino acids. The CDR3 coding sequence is TGTGCCAGTACCATCCGATTGTCCCCCGGGACAGGGGGCGACTACACCTTC. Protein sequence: CASTIRLSPGTGGDYTF.

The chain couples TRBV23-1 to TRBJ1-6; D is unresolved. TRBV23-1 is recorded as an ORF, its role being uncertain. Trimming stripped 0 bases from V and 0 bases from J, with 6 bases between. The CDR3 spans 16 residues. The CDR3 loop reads CASSQSEGSYNSPLHF. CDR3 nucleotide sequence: TGCGCCAGCAGTCAATCCGAGGGCTCCTATAATTCACCCCTCCACTTT.

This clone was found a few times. In DNA form, the CDR3 reads TGTGCCTGGAGTGTGGTAAATGAAAAACTGTTTTTT. This sequence encodes CAWSVVNEKLFF. The chain links TRBV30 to TRBJ1-4, with D uncertain. Between the trimmed V and J ends, which lost 0 bases and 5 bases, there was a span of 4 bases. This CDR3 has 12 amino acids. Per the germline V gene, CDR1 is GTSNPN and CDR2 is SVGIG (reference sequence). Full variable domain (outside the CDR3, taken from reference TRBV30 and TRBJ1-4): SQTIHQWPATLVQPVGSPLSLECTVEGTSNPNLYWYRQAAGRGLQLLFYSVGIGQISSEVPQNLSASRPQDRQFILSSKKLLLSDSGFYLCAWSVVNEKLFFGSGTQLSVL.

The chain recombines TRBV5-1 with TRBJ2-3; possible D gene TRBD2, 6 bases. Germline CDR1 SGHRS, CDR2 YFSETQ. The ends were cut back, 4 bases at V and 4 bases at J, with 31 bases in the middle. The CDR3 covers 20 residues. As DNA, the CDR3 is TGCGCCAGCAGCCACGGCCGGGGTAGCGGAGGTAGCCCCAGTTCAGATACGCAGTATTTT. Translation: CASSHGRGSGGSPSSDTQYF.

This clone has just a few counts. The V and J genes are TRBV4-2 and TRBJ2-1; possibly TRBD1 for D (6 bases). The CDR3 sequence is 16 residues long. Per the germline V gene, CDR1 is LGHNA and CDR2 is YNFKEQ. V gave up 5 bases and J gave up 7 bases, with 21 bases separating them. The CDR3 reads CASSLTTGNVANEQFF. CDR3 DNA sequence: TGTGCCAGCAGCTTAACTACAGGGAATGTTGCAAATGAGCAGTTCTTC.

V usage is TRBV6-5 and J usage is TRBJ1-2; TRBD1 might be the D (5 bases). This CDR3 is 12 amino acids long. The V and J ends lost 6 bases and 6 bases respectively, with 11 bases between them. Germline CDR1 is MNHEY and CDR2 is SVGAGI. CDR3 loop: CASRTMGDGYTF. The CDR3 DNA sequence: TGTGCCAGCAGGACAATGGGGGATGGCTACACCTTC.

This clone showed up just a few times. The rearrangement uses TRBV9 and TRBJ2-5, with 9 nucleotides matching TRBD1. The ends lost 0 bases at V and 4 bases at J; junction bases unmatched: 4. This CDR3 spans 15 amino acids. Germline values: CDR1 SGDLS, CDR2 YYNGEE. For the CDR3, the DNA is TGTGCCAGCAGCGTAGGACAGGGGGGTAGAGAGACCCAGTACTTC. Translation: CASSVGQGGRETQYF.

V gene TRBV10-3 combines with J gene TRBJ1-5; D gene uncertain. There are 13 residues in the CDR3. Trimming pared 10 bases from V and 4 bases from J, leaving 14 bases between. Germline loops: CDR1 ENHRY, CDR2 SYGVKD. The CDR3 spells CATKGLGNQPQHF. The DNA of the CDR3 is TGTGCCACCAAAGGGTTAGGGAATCAGCCCCAGCATTTT.

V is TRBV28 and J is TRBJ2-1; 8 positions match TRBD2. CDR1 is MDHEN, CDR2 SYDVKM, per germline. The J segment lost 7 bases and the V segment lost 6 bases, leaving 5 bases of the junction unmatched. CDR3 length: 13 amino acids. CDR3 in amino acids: CASSRRLANEQFF. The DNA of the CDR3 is TGTGCCAGCAGCCGTAGACTAGCGAATGAGCAGTTCTTC.

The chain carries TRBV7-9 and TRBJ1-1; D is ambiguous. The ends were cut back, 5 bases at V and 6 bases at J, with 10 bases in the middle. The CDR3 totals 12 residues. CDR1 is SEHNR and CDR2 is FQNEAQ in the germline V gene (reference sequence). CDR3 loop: CASSRGQPEAFF. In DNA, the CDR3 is TGTGCCAGCAGCCGTGGGCAGCCTGAAGCTTTCTTT. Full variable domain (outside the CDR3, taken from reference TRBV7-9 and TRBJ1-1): DTGVSQNPRHKITKRGQNVTFRCDPISEHNRLYWYRQTLGQGPEFLTYFQNEAQLEKSRLLSDRFSAERPKGSFSTLEIQRTEQGDSAMYLCASSRGQPEAFFGQGTRLTVV.

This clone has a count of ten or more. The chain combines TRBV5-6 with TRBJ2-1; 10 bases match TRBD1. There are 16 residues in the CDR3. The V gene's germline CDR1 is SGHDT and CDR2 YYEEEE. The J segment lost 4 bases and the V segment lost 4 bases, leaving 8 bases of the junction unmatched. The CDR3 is CASSPNTGQGYNEQFF. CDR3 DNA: TGTGCCAGCAGCCCCAACACGGGACAGGGGTACAATGAGCAGTTCTTC.

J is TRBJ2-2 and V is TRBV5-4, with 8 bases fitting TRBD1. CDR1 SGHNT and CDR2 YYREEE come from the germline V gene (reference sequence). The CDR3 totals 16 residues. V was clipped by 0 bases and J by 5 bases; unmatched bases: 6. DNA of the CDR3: TGTGCCAGCAGCTTGGTTCCCAACAGGGGGACCGGGGAGCTGTTTTTT. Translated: CASSLVPNRGTGELFF.

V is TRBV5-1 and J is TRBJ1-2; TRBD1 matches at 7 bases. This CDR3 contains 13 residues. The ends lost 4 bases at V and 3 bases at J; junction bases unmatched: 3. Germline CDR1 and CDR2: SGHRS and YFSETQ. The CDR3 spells CASSQDRDYGYTF. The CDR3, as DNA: TGCGCCAGCAGCCAAGACAGGGACTATGGCTACACCTTC.

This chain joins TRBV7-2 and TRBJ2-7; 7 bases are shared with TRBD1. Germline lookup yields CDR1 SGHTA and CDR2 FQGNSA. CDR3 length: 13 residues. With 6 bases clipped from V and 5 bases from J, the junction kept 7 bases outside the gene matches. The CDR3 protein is CASSPGQVHEQYF. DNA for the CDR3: TGTGCCAGCAGTCCCGGACAGGTACACGAGCAGTACTTC.

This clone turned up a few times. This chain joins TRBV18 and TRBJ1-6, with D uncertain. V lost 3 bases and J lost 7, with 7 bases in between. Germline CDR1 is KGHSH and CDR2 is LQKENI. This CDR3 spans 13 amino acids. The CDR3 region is CASSPTNNSPLHF. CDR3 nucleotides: TGTGCCAGCTCACCGACCAACAATTCACCCCTCCACTTT.

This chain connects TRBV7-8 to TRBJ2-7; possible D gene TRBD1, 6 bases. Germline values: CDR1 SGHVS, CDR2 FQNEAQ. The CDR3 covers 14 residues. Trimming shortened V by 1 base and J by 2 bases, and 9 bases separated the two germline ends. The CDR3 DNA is TGTGCCAGCAGCTTAGGGACAGTGGCCTACGAGCAGTACTTC. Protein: CASSLGTVAYEQYF. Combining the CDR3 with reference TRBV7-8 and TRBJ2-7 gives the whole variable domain GAGVSQSPRYKVAKRGQDVALRCDPISGHVSLFWYQQALGQGPEFLTYFQNEAQLDKSGLPSDRFFAERPEGSVSTLKIQRTQQEDSAVYLCASSLGTVAYEQYFGPGTRLTVT.

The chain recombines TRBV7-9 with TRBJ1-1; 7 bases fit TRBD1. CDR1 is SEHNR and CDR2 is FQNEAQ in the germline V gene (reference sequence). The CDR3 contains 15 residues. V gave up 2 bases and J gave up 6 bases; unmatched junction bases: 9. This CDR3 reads CASSLRDSPRAEAFF. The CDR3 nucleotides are TGTGCCAGCAGCTTAAGGGACAGCCCCAGGGCTGAAGCTTTCTTT.

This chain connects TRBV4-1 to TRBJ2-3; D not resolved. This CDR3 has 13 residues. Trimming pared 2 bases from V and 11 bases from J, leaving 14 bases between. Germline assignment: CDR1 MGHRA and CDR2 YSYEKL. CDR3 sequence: CASSQLSAGGQYF. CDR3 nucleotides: TGCGCCAGCAGCCAACTCTCCGCCGGTGGGCAGTATTTT.

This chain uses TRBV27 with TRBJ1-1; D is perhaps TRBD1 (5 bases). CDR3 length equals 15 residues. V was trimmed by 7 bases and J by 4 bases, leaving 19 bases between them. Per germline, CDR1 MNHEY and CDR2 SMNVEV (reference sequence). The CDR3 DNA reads TGTGCCAGCAATGGGGTTCCGAGGGGTAGCACTGAAGCTTTCTTT. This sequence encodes CASNGVPRGSTEAFF.

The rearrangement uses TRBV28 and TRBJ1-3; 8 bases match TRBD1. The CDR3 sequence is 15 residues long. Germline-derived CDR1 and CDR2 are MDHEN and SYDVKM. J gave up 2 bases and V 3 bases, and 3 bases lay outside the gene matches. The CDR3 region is CASSFPTGAGNTIYF. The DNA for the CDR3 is TGTGCCAGCAGTTTCCCGACAGGGGCTGGAAACACCATATATTTT.

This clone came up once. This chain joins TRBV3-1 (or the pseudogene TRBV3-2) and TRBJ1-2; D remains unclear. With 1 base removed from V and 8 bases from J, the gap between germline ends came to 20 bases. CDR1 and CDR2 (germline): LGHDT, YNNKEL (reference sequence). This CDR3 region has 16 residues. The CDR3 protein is CASSQVLSTDGKGYTF. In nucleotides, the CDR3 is TGTGCCAGCAGCCAAGTCTTGTCCACGGACGGAAAGGGCTACACCTTC.

The CDR3 coding sequence is TGCAGTGCTAGTAAGTGGGACGAGCCTACCTACGAGCAGTACTTC. Amino acid sequence: CSASKWDEPTYEQYF. The chain uses TRBV20-1 and TRBJ2-7; D may match TRBD1 or TRBD2 (5 bases each). This CDR3 spans 15 amino acids. Per germline, CDR1 DFQATT and CDR2 SNEGSKA (reference sequence). V shed 3 bases and J shed 2 bases, with 17 bases lying between them.

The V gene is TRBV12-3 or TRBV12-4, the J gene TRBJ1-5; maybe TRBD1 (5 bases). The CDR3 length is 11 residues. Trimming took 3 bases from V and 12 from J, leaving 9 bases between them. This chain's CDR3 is CASSLGGYQHF. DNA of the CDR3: TGTGCCAGCAGTTTGGGGGGATACCAGCATTTT.

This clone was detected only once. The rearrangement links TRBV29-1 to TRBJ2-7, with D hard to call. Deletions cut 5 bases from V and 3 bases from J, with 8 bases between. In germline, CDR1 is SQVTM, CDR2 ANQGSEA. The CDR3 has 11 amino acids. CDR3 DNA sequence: TGCAGCGTTATCAGAGACTACGAGCAGTACTTC. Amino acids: CSVIRDYEQYF.

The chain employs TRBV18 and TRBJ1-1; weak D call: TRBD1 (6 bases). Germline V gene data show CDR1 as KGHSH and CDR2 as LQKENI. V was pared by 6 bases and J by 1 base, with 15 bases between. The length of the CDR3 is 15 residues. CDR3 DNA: TGTGCCAGCTCGGAATACAGGGTTGGGAACACTGAAGCTTTCTTT. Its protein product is CASSEYRVGNTEAFF.

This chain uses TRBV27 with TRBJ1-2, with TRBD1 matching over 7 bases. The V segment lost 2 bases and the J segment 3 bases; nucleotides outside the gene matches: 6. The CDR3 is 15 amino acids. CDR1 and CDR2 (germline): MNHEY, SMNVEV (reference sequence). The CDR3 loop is CASSLRSTGDYGYTF. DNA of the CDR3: TGTGCCAGCAGTTTACGTTCCACAGGGGACTATGGCTACACCTTC.

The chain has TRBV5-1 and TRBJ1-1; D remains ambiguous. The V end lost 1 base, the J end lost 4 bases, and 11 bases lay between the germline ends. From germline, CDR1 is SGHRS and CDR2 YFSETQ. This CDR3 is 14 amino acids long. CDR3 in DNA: TGCGCCAGCAGCTTGTCCCCACCCGGCACTGAAGCTTTCTTT. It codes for CASSLSPPGTEAFF.

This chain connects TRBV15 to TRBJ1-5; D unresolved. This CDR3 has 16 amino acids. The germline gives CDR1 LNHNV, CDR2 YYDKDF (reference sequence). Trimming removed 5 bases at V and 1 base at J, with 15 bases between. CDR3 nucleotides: TGTGCCACCAGCCCAGACATCGAGGGAAGCAATCAGCCCCAGCATTTT. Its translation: CATSPDIEGSNQPQHF.